Shown below are 2 T cell receptor beta chains from a single sample sequenced in a study of T-cell reconstitution after alpha-beta-depleted transplantation in children. The library targeted TCRbeta and was prepared with unique molecular identifiers. One entry per CDR3 protein results from TCRdb running MiXCR on the PCR reads. The table lists more than 150,000 distinct CDR3 sequences, approximately 6.6% of them singletons. The sample consisted of PBMCs from the stem cell graft donor, taken from the stem cell graft. These receptors all come from a human donor who donated a stem cell graft to a child with Wiskott-Aldrich syndrome.

This clonotype was observed at least ten times. This chain's CDR3 is CASSVGLAATGNEQFF. CDR3 sequence (DNA): TGTGCCAGCAGCGTAGGCCTAGCGGCCACTGGTAATGAGCAGTTCTTC. The chain couples TRBV9 to TRBJ2-1; the match to TRBD2 covers 7 bases. CDR1 and CDR2 (germline): SGDLS, YYNGEE. The CDR3 extends over 16 amino acids. The trim removed 0 bases at V and 7 bases at J, leaving 10 bases unmatched.

In this sample, this clonotype turned up many times. The V and J genes are TRBV7-9 and TRBJ2-7; D is undetermined. This CDR3 region has 11 residues. V dropped 11 bases and J dropped 5 bases, with 13 bases sitting between them. Per the germline V gene, CDR1 is SEHNR and CDR2 is FQNEAQ (reference sequence). The CDR3 region has the DNA TGTGCCGGAAATGGGGTCAACGAGCAGTACTTC. It specifies CAGNGVNEQYF. Variable domain in full (rest from reference TRBV7-9 and TRBJ2-7): DTGVSQNPRHKITKRGQNVTFRCDPISEHNRLYWYRQTLGQGPEFLTYFQNEAQLEKSRLLSDRFSAERPKGSFSTLEIQRTEQGDSAMYLCAGNGVNEQYFGPGTRLTVT.